A single sample gave rise to the 9 T cell receptor beta chains below, sequenced in a study of post-analysis software for immune sequencing data. Every TCR beta cDNA library bore unique molecular identifiers. TCRdb re-derived calls from the PCR reads in MiXCR, one entry per CDR3 protein. The sample yields about 210,000 distinct CDR3 sequences, 29% seen once. Study-level points and caveats: When patients were compared with controls, 5 or 6 TRBV segments were more frequent, TRBV5-6, TRBV5-1 and TRBV20-1 among them.

Which antigens these TCRs recognize remains unknown. Material for sequencing was blood. The receptors were gathered from a girl under 18 with multiple sclerosis.

The genes are TRBV6-1 and TRBJ1-5, with TRBD1 as a possible D gene (6 bases). This CDR3 region has 16 residues. Germline CDR1 MNHNS, CDR2 SASEGT. V shed 0 bases and J shed 9 bases, with 18 bases lying between them. The CDR3 spells CASSEASRDNTRPQHF. CDR3 DNA sequence: TGTGCCAGCAGTGAAGCGTCCCGGGACAATACTCGGCCCCAGCATTTT.

Remarks on this clonotype: This may be a read error: a much more frequent sequence differs by one nucleotide. The genes are TRBV6-5 and TRBJ2-7; weak D call: TRBD1 (6 bases). TRBJ2-5 matches the DNA end more closely, so the J call is doubtful. The CDR3 extends over 16 amino acids. The germline V gene has CDR1 MNHEY and CDR2 SVGAGI. This CDR3 reads CASSPLRGWLQGTQYF. CDR3 DNA sequence: TGTGCCAGCAGCCCGCTCAGGGGCTGGCTCCAAGGGACCCAGTACTTC.

About this clonotype: Being one base from a much bigger clone, this may be a read error. The chain has TRBV12-3 or TRBV12-4 and TRBJ2-3; D might be TRBD1 (6 bases). This CDR3 comprises 16 residues. The CDR3 reads CASSFRGRGSTDAQYF. The CDR3 coding sequence is TGTGCCAGCAGTTTTAGAGGCAGGGGCTCTACAGATGCGCAGTATTTT.

This clonotype was recorded at least ten times. This chain uses TRBV12-3 or TRBV12-4 with TRBJ1-5, with D unclear. The CDR3 covers 12 residues. V dropped 5 bases and J dropped 4 bases, with 6 bases sitting between them. The CDR3 region has the DNA TGTGCCAGCAGTAGGAGGAATCAGCCCCAGCATTTT. Translation: CASSRRNQPQHF.

Turning to this clonotype: This clone may be a read error of a much larger clone one base away. The chain employs TRBV7-2 and TRBJ2-3; D uncertain. Germline V gives CDR1 SGHTA, CDR2 FQGNSA. The germline V and J ends were trimmed by 5 bases and 4 bases, with 10 bases remaining between them. The CDR3 runs 13 residues. In DNA, the CDR3 is TGTGCCAGCAGCCCCAGCCCGGCAGATACGCAGTATTTT. Its protein product is CASSPSPADTQYF.

This clonotype was counted between two and nine times. The chain is built from TRBV5-1 and TRBJ2-5; D possibly matches TRBD1 or TRBD2 (6 bases each). With 3 bases removed from V and 5 bases from J, the gap between germline ends came to 17 bases. This CDR3 has 15 amino acids. The germline V gene has CDR1 SGHRS and CDR2 YFSETQ. CDR3 loop: CASSSLGGLWETQYF. The CDR3 bases are TGCGCCAGCAGCTCCCTCGGGGGCCTGTGGGAGACCCAGTACTTC.

As to this clonotype: Its ends do not fully match the called genes, so a read error is possible. The chain uses TRBV5-4 and TRBJ2-4, with TRBD1 matching 8 bases. CDR3 size: 14 residues. Germline V CDR1 and CDR2: SGHNT, YYREEE (reference sequence). CDR3 DNA: TGTACCAGCAGCTTAGGGGACAGGAAAAACATTCAGTACTTC. Translated: CTSSLGDRKNIQYF. Full variable domain (remainder filled in from reference TRBV5-4 and TRBJ2-4): ETGVTQSPTHLIKTRGQQVTLRCSSQSGHNTVSWYQQALGQGPQFIFQYYREEENGRGNFPPRFSGLQFPNYSSELNVNALELDDSALYLCTSSLGDRKNIQYFGAGTRLSVL.

There are many counts of this clonotype. The CDR3 loop reads CASSGQVLQYF. The CDR3 DNA is TGTGCCAGCAGTGGCCAGGTTCTACAGTACTTC. V is TRBV2 and J is TRBJ2-5, with D unresolved. This CDR3 is 11 amino acids long. V lost 4 bases to trimming and J lost 11 bases, with 11 bases between them. Germline V gives CDR1 SNHLY, CDR2 FYNNEI. The whole variable domain, remainder taken from reference TRBV2 and TRBJ2-5, is EPEVTQTPSHQVTQMGQEVILRCVPISNHLYFYWYRQILGQKVEFLVSFYNNEISEKSEIFDDQFSVERPDGSNFTLKIRSTKLEDSAMYFCASSGQVLQYFGPGTRLLVL.

Many counts were recorded for this clonotype. This chain joins TRBV29-1 and TRBJ2-7; tentative D call: TRBD2 (6 bases). This CDR3 spans 13 amino acids. In germline, CDR1 is SQVTM, CDR2 ANQGSEA. Trimming cost V 1 base and J 7 bases, with 14 bases left between them. Here the CDR3 DNA reads TGCAGCGTTGAAGGGCAGGGAGGAAGGGAGCAGTACTTC. Translation: CSVEGQGGREQYF.